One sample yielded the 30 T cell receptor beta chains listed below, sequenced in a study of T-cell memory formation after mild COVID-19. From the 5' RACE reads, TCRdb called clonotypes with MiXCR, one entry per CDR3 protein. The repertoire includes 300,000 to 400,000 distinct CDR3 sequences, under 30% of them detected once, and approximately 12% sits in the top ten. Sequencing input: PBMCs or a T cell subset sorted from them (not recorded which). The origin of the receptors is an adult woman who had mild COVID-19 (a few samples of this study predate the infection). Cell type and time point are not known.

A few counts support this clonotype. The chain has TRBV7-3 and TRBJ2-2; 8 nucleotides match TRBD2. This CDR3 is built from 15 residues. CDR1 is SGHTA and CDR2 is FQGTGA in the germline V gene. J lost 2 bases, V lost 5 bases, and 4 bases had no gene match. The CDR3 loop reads CASSPGGANTGELFF. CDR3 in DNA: TGTGCCAGCAGCCCGGGGGGGGCTAACACCGGGGAGCTGTTTTTT.

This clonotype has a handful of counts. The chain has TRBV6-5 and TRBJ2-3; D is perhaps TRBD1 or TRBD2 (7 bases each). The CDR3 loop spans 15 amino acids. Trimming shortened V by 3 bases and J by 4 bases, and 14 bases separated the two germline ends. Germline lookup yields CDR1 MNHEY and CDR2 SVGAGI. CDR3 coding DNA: TGTGCCAGCAGTTATCAGGGGGGGGCATCAGATACGCAGTATTTT. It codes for CASSYQGGASDTQYF.

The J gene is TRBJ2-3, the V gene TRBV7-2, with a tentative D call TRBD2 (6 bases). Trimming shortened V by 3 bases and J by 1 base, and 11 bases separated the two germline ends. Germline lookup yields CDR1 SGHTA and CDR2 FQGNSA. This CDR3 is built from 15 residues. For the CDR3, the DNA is TGTGCCAGCAGCTTTCGGGCTAGCGGCACAGATACGCAGTATTTT. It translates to CASSFRASGTDTQYF.

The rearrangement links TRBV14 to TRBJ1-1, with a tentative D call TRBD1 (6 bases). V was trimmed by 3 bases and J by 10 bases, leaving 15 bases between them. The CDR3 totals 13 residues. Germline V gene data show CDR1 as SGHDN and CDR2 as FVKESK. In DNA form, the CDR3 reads TGTGCCAGCAGCCAGACGTTCGGGGGGCGAGCTTTCTTT. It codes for CASSQTFGGRAFF.

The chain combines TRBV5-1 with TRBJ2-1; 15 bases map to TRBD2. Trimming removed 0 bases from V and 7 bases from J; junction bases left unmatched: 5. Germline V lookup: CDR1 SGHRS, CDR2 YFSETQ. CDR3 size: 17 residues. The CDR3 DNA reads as TGCGCCAGCAGCTTGGCCGGGACTAGCGGGAGGTCAAATGAGCAGTTCTTC. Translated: CASSLAGTSGRSNEQFF.

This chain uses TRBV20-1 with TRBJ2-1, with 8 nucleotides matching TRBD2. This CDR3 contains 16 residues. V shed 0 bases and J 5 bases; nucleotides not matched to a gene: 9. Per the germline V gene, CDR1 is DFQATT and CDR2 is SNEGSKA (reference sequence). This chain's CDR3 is CSARDQGAGRDNEQFF. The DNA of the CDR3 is TGCAGTGCTAGAGATCAAGGGGCCGGGAGGGACAATGAGCAGTTCTTC.

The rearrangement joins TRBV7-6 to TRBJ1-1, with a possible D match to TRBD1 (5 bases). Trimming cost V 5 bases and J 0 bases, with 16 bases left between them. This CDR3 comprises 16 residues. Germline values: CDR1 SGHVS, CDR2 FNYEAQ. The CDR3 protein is CASSAYTGYMNTEAFF. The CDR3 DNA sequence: TGTGCCAGCAGCGCATATACAGGCTACATGAACACTGAAGCTTTCTTT.

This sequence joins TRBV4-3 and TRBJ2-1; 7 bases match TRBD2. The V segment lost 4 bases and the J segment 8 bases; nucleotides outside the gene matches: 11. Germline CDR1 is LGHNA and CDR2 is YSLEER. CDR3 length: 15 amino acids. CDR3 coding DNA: TGCGCCAGCAGCCCGGGGGGACCCGAGCCCCATGAGCAGTTCTTC. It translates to CASSPGGPEPHEQFF.

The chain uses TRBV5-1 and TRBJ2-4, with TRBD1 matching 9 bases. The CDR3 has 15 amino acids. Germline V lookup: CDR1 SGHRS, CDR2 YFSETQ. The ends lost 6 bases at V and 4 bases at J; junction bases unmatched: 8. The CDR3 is CASTGQDRGKNIQYF. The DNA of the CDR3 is TGCGCCAGCACCGGTCAGGACAGGGGAAAAAACATTCAGTACTTC.

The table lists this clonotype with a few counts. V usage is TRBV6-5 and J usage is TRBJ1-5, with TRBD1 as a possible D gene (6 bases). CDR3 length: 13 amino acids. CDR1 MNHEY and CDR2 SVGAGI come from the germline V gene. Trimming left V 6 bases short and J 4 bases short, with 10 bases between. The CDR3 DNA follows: TGTGCCAGCAGCAGGACAGAAAATCAGCCCCAGCATTTT. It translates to CASSRTENQPQHF.

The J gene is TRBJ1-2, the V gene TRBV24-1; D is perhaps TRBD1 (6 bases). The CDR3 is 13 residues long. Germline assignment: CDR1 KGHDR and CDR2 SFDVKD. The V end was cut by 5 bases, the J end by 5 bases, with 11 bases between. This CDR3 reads CATSAGAWYGYTF. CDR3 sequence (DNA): TGTGCCACCAGTGCAGGGGCGTGGTATGGCTACACCTTC.

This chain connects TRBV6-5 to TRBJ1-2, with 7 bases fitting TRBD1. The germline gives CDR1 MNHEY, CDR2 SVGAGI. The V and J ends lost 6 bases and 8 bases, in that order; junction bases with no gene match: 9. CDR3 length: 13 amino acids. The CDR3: CASSLRQGGGYTF. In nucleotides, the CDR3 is TGTGCCAGCAGCCTGAGACAGGGTGGGGGCTACACCTTC.

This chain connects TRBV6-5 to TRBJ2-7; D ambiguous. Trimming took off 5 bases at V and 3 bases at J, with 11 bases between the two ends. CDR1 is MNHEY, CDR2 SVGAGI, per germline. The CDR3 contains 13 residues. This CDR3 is CASSRGEFYEQYF. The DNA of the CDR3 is TGTGCCAGCAGTCGTGGAGAGTTCTACGAGCAGTACTTC.

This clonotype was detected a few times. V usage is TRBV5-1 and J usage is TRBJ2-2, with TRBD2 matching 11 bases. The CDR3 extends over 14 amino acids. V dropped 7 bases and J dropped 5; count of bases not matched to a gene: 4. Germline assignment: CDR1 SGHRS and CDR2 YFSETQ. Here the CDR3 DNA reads TGCGCCAGCGCGATAGCGGGAGGGACCGGGGAGCTGTTTTTT. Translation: CASAIAGGTGELFF.

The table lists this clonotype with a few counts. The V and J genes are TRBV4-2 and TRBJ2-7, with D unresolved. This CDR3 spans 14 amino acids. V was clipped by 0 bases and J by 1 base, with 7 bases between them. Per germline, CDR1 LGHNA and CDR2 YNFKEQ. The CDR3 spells CASSQERSSYEQYF. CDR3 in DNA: TGTGCCAGCAGCCAAGAAAGAAGTTCCTACGAGCAGTACTTC.

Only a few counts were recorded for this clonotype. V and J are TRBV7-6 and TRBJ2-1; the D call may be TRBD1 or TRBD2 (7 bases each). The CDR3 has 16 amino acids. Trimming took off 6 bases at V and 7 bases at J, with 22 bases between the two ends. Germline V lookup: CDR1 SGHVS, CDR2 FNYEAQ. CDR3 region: CASRSPRAGGGNEQFF. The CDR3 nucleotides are TGTGCCAGCAGGTCCCCTCGGGCAGGGGGAGGGAATGAGCAGTTCTTC.

The CDR3 protein is CASSRAGAGAGYTF. The DNA of the CDR3 is TGTGCCAGCAGCCGAGCCGGGGCAGGAGCTGGCTACACCTTC. The chain joins TRBV9 to TRBJ1-2; possible D gene TRBD1, 5 bases. With 4 bases removed from V and 7 bases from J, the gap between germline ends came to 17 bases. The CDR3 has 14 residues. The germline gives CDR1 SGDLS, CDR2 YYNGEE. The whole variable domain, remainder taken from reference TRBV9 and TRBJ1-2, is DSGVTQTPKHLITATGQRVTLRCSPRSGDLSVYWYQQSLDQGLQFLIQYYNGEERAKGNILERFSAQQFPDLHSELNLSSLELGDSALYFCASSRAGAGAGYTFGSGTRLTVV.

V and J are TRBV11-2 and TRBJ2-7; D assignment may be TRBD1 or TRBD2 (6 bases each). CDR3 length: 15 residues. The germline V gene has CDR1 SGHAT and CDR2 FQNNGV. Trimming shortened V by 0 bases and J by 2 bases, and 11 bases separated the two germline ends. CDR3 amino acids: CASSLELGGTYEQYF. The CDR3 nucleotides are TGTGCCAGCAGCTTAGAGTTAGGGGGGACCTACGAGCAGTACTTC. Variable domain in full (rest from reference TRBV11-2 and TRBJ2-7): EAGVAQSPRYKIIEKRQSVAFWCNPISGHATLYWYQQILGQGPKLLIQFQNNGVVDDSQLPKDRFSAERLKGVDSTLKIQPAKLEDSAVYLCASSLELGGTYEQYFGPGTRLTVT.

The CDR3 region has the DNA TGTGCCAGCCTCCCTAGGGGCGAGGACTATGGCTACACCTTC. It specifies CASLPRGEDYGYTF. The rearrangement uses TRBV5-6 and TRBJ1-2, with a tentative D call TRBD1 (5 bases). This CDR3 is 14 amino acids long. Germline values: CDR1 SGHDT, CDR2 YYEEEE. Trimming took 7 bases from V and 3 from J, leaving 16 bases between them.

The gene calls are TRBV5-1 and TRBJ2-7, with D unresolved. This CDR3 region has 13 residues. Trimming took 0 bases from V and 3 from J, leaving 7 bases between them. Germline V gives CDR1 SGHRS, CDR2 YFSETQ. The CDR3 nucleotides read TGCGCCAGCAGCTTGGTTGGGAACTACGAGCAGTACTTC. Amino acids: CASSLVGNYEQYF.

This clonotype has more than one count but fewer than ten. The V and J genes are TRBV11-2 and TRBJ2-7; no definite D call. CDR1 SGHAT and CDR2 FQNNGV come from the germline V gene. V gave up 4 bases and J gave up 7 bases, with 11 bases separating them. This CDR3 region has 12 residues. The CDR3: CASSSALEEQYF. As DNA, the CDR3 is TGTGCCAGCAGCTCGGCACTGGAGGAGCAGTACTTC.

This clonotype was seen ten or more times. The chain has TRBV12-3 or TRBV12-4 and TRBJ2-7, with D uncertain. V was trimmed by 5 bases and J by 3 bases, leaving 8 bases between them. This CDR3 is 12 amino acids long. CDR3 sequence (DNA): TGTGCCAGCAGTCCCGAGTTCTACGAGCAGTACTTC. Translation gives CASSPEFYEQYF.

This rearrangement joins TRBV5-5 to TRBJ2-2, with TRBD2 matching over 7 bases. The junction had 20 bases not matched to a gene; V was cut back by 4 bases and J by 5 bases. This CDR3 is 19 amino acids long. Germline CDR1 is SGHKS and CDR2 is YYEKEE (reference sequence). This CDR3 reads CASSPFPEARGKRTGELFF. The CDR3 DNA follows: TGTGCCAGCAGCCCATTTCCAGAGGCGCGGGGGAAGCGGACCGGGGAGCTGTTTTTT.

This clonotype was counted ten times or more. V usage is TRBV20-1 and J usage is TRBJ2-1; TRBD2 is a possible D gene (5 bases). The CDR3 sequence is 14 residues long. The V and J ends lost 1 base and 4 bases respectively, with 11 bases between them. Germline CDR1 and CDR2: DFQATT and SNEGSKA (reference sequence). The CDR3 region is CSARGSGVYNEQFF. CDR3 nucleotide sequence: TGCAGTGCTAGAGGTTCCGGGGTGTACAATGAGCAGTTCTTC.

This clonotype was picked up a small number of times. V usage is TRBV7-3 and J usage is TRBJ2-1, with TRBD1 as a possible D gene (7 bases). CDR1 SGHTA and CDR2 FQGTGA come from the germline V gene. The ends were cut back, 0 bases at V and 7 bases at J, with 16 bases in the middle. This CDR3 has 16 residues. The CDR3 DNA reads TGTGCCAGCAGCTTAACGTCGCTAGCAGGGGGGAATGAGCAGTTCTTC. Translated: CASSLTSLAGGNEQFF.

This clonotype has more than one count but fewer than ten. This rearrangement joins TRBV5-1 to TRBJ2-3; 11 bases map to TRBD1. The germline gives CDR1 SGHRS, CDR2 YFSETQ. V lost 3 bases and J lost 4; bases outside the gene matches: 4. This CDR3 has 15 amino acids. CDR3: CASSSGQGGSDTQYF. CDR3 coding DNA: TGCGCCAGCAGCTCGGGACAGGGGGGATCAGATACGCAGTATTTT.

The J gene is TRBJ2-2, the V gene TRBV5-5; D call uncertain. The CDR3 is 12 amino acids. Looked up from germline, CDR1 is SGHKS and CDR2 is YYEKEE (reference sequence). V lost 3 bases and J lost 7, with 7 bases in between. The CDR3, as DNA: TGTGCCAGCAGCTATAACCGCGGGGAGCTGTTTTTT. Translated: CASSYNRGELFF.

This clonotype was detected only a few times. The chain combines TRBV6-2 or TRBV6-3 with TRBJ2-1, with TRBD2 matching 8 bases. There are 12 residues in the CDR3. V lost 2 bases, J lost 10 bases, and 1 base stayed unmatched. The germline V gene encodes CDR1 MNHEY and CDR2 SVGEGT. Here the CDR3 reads CASSYPGGEQFF. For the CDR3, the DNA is TGTGCCAGCAGTTACCCGGGGGGGGAGCAGTTCTTC.

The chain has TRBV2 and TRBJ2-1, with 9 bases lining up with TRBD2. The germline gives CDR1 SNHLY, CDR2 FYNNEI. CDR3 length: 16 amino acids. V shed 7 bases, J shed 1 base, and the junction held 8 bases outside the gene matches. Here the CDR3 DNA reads TGTGCCAGCACCGACATAGCGGGAGCTTCCTACAATGAGCAGTTCTTC. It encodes CASTDIAGASYNEQFF.

The CDR3 loop is CASSLGQGVNEQFF. As DNA, the CDR3 is TGTGCCAGCAGTTTAGGACAGGGGGTCAATGAGCAGTTCTTC. The rearrangement joins TRBV12-3 or TRBV12-4 to TRBJ2-1; the match to TRBD1 covers 9 bases. V was clipped by 1 base and J by 6 bases; unmatched bases: 1. This CDR3 is built from 14 residues.